These 17 T cell receptor beta chains share one sample of origin, sequenced in a study of T cell responses to AZD1222 COVID-19 vaccine. Some clones are missing from TCRdb's copy, which holds only in-frame ones; the method was immunoSEQ multiplex PCR. This sample carries about 170,000 clones, 70% to 90% of them seen once, and the ten largest clones take roughly 1.1%. The sample was peripheral blood, taken 28 days after the second AZD1222 dose. The receptors shown here come from an adult who received the AZD1222 COVID-19 vaccine.

This clone was counted only a few times. The chain couples TRBV18 to TRBJ2-7; 7 positions agree with TRBD2. The germline gives CDR1 KGHSH, CDR2 LQKENI. V was clipped by 3 bases and J by 3 bases; unmatched bases: 5. There are 14 residues in the CDR3. The CDR3 region is CASSPGEGYYEQYF. CDR3 DNA sequence: TGTGCCAGCTCACCCGGGGAGGGGTACTACGAGCAGTACTTC.

The chain is built from TRBV6-5 and TRBJ2-7; D is perhaps TRBD1 (5 bases). The length of the CDR3 is 13 residues. V shed 2 bases and J shed 5 bases, with 10 bases lying between them. In germline, CDR1 is MNHEY, CDR2 SVGAGI. CDR3 in amino acids: CASSYRQGNEQYF. As DNA, the CDR3 is TGTGCCAGCAGTTACCGGCAGGGTAACGAGCAGTACTTC.

This chain connects TRBV9 to TRBJ2-5; 12 nucleotides agree with TRBD2. V shed 3 bases, J shed 5 bases, and the junction held 8 bases outside the gene matches. The germline V gene has CDR1 SGDLS and CDR2 YYNGEE. The CDR3 sequence is 16 residues long. For the CDR3, the DNA is TGTGCCAGCAGCGCATCTAGCGGGGGGGCCGTGGAGACCCAGTACTTC. As protein: CASSASSGGAVETQYF.

This clone has just a few counts. The rearrangement uses TRBV29-1 and TRBJ2-7, with 7 bases lining up with TRBD1. CDR3 length: 13 residues. Losses at the gene ends were 6 bases for V and 4 bases for J; bases not matched to a gene: 9. The germline V gene has CDR1 SQVTM and CDR2 ANQGSEA. This CDR3 is CSVAEGDRYEQYF. Here the CDR3 DNA reads TGCAGCGTGGCCGAAGGGGACAGATACGAGCAGTACTTC.

CDR3 region: CASSQWTTDTQYF. The CDR3 nucleotides are TGTGCCAGCAGCCAATGGACCACAGATACGCAGTATTTT. This chain joins TRBV5-8 and TRBJ2-3; D not certain. Per the germline V gene, CDR1 is SGHTS and CDR2 is YDEGEE. CDR3 size: 13 residues. V lost 4 bases and J 2 bases, leaving 8 bases between the germline ends.

This chain uses TRBV12-5 with TRBJ1-4; possibly TRBD1 for D (5 bases). Germline V gives CDR1 LGHNT, CDR2 FRNRAP. CDR3 length equals 15 residues. V was trimmed by 5 bases and J by 5 bases, leaving 15 bases between them. CDR3 coding DNA: TGTGCTAGTGGTCCTGATAGTGGGACGAATGAAAAACTGTTTTTT. Residues: CASGPDSGTNEKLFF.

The CDR3 coding sequence is TGTGCCAGCAGCTCCCTATCGGGAGGCTACACCTTC. Translated: CASSSLSGGYTF. This chain uses TRBV5-8 with TRBJ1-2; D call uncertain. Between the trimmed V and J ends, which lost 3 bases and 8 bases, there was a span of 11 bases. Germline assignment: CDR1 SGHTS and CDR2 YDEGEE. The CDR3 loop spans 12 amino acids.

This chain links TRBV2 with TRBJ2-3; D uncertain. Germline V gene data show CDR1 as SNHLY and CDR2 as FYNNEI. This CDR3 has 13 residues. The V end was cut by 6 bases, the J end by 2 bases, with 9 bases between. In nucleotides, the CDR3 is TGTGCCAGCAGCATGGAGAACACAGATACGCAGTATTTT. It is translated as CASSMENTDTQYF.

The sample holds a few counts of this clone. The rearrangement joins TRBV5-5 to TRBJ1-2; D is undetermined. Germline CDR1 SGHKS, CDR2 YYEKEE (reference sequence). Deletions cut 0 bases from V and 6 bases from J, with 18 bases between. The CDR3 contains 16 residues. For the CDR3, the DNA is TGTGCCAGCAGCTTGGATGTGACACCGGTGAAGAATGGCTACACCTTC. Its protein is CASSLDVTPVKNGYTF.

The V gene is TRBV4-2, the J gene TRBJ2-5, with 11 bases matching TRBD2. This CDR3 is 17 amino acids long. Trimming at V came to 1 base and at J to 5 bases, leaving 9 bases not matched to a gene. CDR1 is LGHNA, CDR2 YNFKEQ, per germline. For the CDR3, the DNA is TGTGCCAGCAGCCAAGTCTATAGCGGGGGGGCTAAGGAGACCCAGTACTTC. This sequence encodes CASSQVYSGGAKETQYF.

In its sample, this clone was seen once. The chain uses TRBV19 and TRBJ2-4; D perhaps matches TRBD1 (5 bases). The germline V gene encodes CDR1 LNHDA and CDR2 SQIVND (reference sequence). There are 15 residues in the CDR3. Trimming took 5 bases from V and 0 from J, leaving 11 bases between them. The CDR3 sequence is CASSGAGLAKNIQYF. For the CDR3, the DNA is TGTGCCAGTAGTGGGGCAGGTTTAGCCAAAAACATTCAGTACTTC.

J is TRBJ1-6 and V is TRBV15; perhaps TRBD1 as D (6 bases). The CDR3 contains 17 residues. V shed 1 base and J shed 8 bases, with 18 bases lying between them. From germline, CDR1 is LNHNV and CDR2 YYDKDF (reference sequence). Here the CDR3 DNA reads TGTGCCACCAGCAGAGGATTTTGGGCAGGGGTGGATTCACCCCTCCACTTT. Its protein is CATSRGFWAGVDSPLHF. Combining the CDR3 with reference TRBV15 and TRBJ1-6 gives the whole variable domain DAMVIQNPRYQVTQFGKPVTLSCSQTLNHNVMYWYQQKSSQAPKLLFHYYDKDFNNEADTPDNFQSRRPNTSFCFLDIRSPGLGDTAMYLCATSRGFWAGVDSPLHFGNGTRLTVT.

The J gene is TRBJ2-7, the V gene TRBV19; D possibly corresponds to TRBD1 (7 bases). Germline assignment: CDR1 LNHDA and CDR2 SQIVND (reference sequence). CDR3 length: 11 amino acids. Trimming removed 9 bases from V and 3 bases from J, with 9 bases in between. The CDR3 is CASRGDYEQYF. CDR3 coding DNA: TGTGCCAGCAGGGGGGACTACGAGCAGTACTTC.

This clone has more than one count but fewer than ten. V gene TRBV7-9 combines with J gene TRBJ2-2; 10 bases are shared with TRBD2. V gave up 5 bases and J gave up 2 bases; unmatched junction bases: 11. CDR1 and CDR2 (germline): SEHNR, FQNEAQ (reference sequence). The CDR3 spans 18 residues. As DNA, the CDR3 is TGTGCCAGCAGCCCGACCGACCCTAGCGGGGGTAACACCGGGGAGCTGTTTTTT. Amino acid sequence: CASSPTDPSGGNTGELFF.

The V and J genes are TRBV6-1 and TRBJ1-1; D remains unclear. Germline V gene lookup returns CDR1 MNHNS and CDR2 SASEGT. The CDR3 consists of 13 residues. Trimming removed 2 bases from V and 1 base from J, with 5 bases in between. CDR3 amino acids: CASSESENTEAFF. The CDR3 DNA reads as TGTGCCAGCAGTGAATCGGAGAACACTGAAGCTTTCTTT.

This clone was observed a single time. The chain is built from TRBV15 and TRBJ1-3; D not certain. Germline assignment: CDR1 LNHNV and CDR2 YYDKDF (reference sequence). Trimming removed 0 bases at V and 4 bases at J, with 7 bases between. This CDR3 is built from 14 residues. The CDR3 DNA reads TGTGCCACCAGCAGAGATCATGGGGGAAACACCATATATTTT. Translating it yields CATSRDHGGNTIYF.

This chain uses TRBV7-9 with TRBJ1-1; weak D call: TRBD1 (5 bases). Germline CDR1 and CDR2: SEHNR and FQNEAQ (reference sequence). CDR3 size: 12 residues. Trimming shortened V by 5 bases and J by 7 bases, and 11 bases separated the two germline ends. CDR3 nucleotides: TGTGCCAGCAGCCCCGGGGGTATTGAAGCTTTCTTT. Translated, it gives CASSPGGIEAFF.